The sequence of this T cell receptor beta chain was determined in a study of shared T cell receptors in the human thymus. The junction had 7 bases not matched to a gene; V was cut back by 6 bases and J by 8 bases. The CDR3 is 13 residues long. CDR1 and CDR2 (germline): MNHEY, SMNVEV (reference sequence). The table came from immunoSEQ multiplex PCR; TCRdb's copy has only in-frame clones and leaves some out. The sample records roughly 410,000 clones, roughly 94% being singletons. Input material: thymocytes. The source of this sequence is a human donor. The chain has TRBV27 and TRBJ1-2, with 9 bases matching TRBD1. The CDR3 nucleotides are TGTGCCAGCAGGCCTACAGGGGGCTTGGGCTACACCTTC. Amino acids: CASRPTGGLGYTF.